This TCR beta chain emerged from a study of shared clonotypes between healthy human individuals. Sorted-subset replicate PCRs used 200 ng of genomic DNA. This amount corresponded to 25,000 to 30,000 T cell genomes. The data were produced by immunoSEQ multiplex PCR, yet TCRdb's version contains in-frame clones alone and is incomplete. The data contain some 1 million clones, 70% to 80% of them singletons. CDR1 is LNHDA, CDR2 SQIVND, per germline (reference sequence). This CDR3 region has 17 residues. Trimming pared 3 bases from V and 2 bases from J, leaving 17 bases between. V and J are TRBV19 and TRBJ1-5, with D maybe TRBD1 (5 bases). The source material was memory CD4+ T cells sorted from blood. The subset denotes: CD45RA-negative fraction. The sequence came from a man in his late teens or twenties in good health. This CDR3 is CASSIIRGGYGNQPQHF. CDR3 in DNA: TGTGCCAGTAGTATTATACGGGGGGGATATGGCAATCAGCCCCAGCATTTT.